These 26 T cell receptor beta chains came from one sample sequenced in a study of cytomegalovirus exposure and HLA in healthy donors. The PCR had 60 Vbeta and 13 Jbeta primers. Data came from immunoSEQ multiplex PCR; TCRdb stores just in-frame clones and leaves some out. Among around 100,000 clones listed, 60% to 75% were seen once. Sample: PBMCs. These receptors were collected from a man aged 35-49 years in good health and CMV-seropositive.

A remark on this clone: Other DNA sequences in this sample translate to the same CDR3. This rearrangement joins TRBV5-1 to TRBJ2-1, with 9 nucleotides matching TRBD2. From germline, CDR1 is SGHRS and CDR2 YFSETQ. The CDR3 sequence is 15 residues long. The trim removed 2 bases at V and 2 bases at J, leaving 2 bases unmatched. The CDR3 DNA is TGCGCCAGCAGCTTCGCGGGAGGGCCCTACAATGAGCAGTTCTTC. It specifies CASSFAGGPYNEQFF.

This clone was observed once. This rearrangement joins TRBV7-9 to TRBJ1-2, with 8 bases identical to TRBD1. CDR3 length: 14 residues. Germline assignment: CDR1 SEHNR and CDR2 FQNEAQ (reference sequence). J was trimmed by 7 bases and V by 1 base; bases with no gene match: 5. The CDR3 nucleotides are TGTGCCAGCAGCTTAGGATCAGGGGGCGGTGGCTACACCTTC. Its protein product is CASSLGSGGGGYTF.

This clone was counted only a few times. The genes are TRBV7-2 and TRBJ2-7; 9 nucleotides agree with TRBD1. The trim removed 5 bases at V and 7 bases at J, leaving 12 bases unmatched. Germline CDR1 SGHTA, CDR2 FQGNSA. The CDR3 has 15 amino acids. The chain's CDR3 is CASSPTGGIAGEQYF. DNA for the CDR3: TGTGCCAGCAGCCCAACAGGGGGCATAGCGGGTGAGCAGTACTTC. Full variable domain (remainder filled in from reference TRBV7-2 and TRBJ2-7): GAGVSQSPSNKVTEKGKDVELRCDPISGHTALYWYRQSLGQGLEFLIYFQGNSAPDKSGLPSDRFSAERTGGSVSTLTIQRTQQEDSAVYLCASSPTGGIAGEQYFGPGTRLTVT.

This clone was detected only a few times. V gene TRBV18 combines with J gene TRBJ1-1; 8 positions agree with TRBD1. Looked up from germline, CDR1 is KGHSH and CDR2 is LQKENI. This CDR3 is built from 17 residues. The trim removed 3 bases at V and 3 bases at J, leaving 12 bases unmatched. CDR3 coding DNA: TGTGCCAGCTCACCCACGCCTTTACAGGGGGTGGACACTGAAGCTTTCTTT. Translated, it gives CASSPTPLQGVDTEAFF.

The table lists this clone with a count of one. This chain connects TRBV6-1 to TRBJ2-1; the match to TRBD2 covers 7 bases. The V segment lost 6 bases and the J segment 6 bases; nucleotides outside the gene matches: 11. CDR3 length equals 15 residues. Germline V gene data show CDR1 as MNHNS and CDR2 as SASEGT. The CDR3 loop is CASSVLAGASNEQFF. The CDR3 DNA reads TGTGCCAGCAGCGTCCTGGCGGGAGCAAGCAATGAGCAGTTCTTC.

The rearrangement joins TRBV19 to TRBJ1-4; D not certain. Trimming removed 5 bases from V and 10 bases from J, with 11 bases in between. Germline lookup yields CDR1 LNHDA and CDR2 SQIVND (reference sequence). The CDR3 has 12 amino acids. The DNA of the CDR3 is TGTGCCAGTAGTCCCGAGGGTGGAAAACTGTTTTTT. Its protein product is CASSPEGGKLFF. Drawing the rest from reference TRBV19 and TRBJ1-4, the complete variable domain is DGGITQSPKYLFRKEGQNVTLSCEQNLNHDAMYWYRQDPGQGLRLIYYSQIVNDFQKGDIAEGYSVSREKKESFPLTVTSAQKNPTAFYLCASSPEGGKLFFGSGTQLSVL.

The rearrangement uses TRBV25-1 and TRBJ2-2, with 7 bases lining up with TRBD1. The CDR3 totals 17 residues. Trimming removed 4 bases from V and 1 base from J; junction bases left unmatched: 9. Germline V lookup: CDR1 MGHDK, CDR2 SYGVNS. The CDR3 coding sequence is TGTGCCAGCAGTGTTCGTCAGGGGGTAATGAACACCGGGGAGCTGTTTTTT. Translated: CASSVRQGVMNTGELFF.

The chain joins TRBV7-2 to TRBJ2-5; 10 bases are shared with TRBD2. Germline CDR1 SGHTA, CDR2 FQGNSA. V was clipped by 1 base and J by 4 bases; unmatched bases: 12. The CDR3 is 18 residues long. The CDR3 nucleotides are TGTGCCAGCAGCTTAGGAGGGAGCGGGAGGGCCGGGAGAGAGACCCAGTACTTC. This sequence encodes CASSLGGSGRAGRETQYF.

This chain links TRBV4-1 with TRBJ2-2; 9 nucleotides match TRBD1. The CDR3 is made up of 16 amino acids. Germline V CDR1 and CDR2: MGHRA, YSYEKL. V gave up 4 bases and J gave up 8 bases; unmatched junction bases: 11. The CDR3 coding sequence is TGCGCCAGCAGCCGAATAGCGACAGGGGGAATAGGGGAGCTGTTTTTT. Its protein is CASSRIATGGIGELFF.

The V call is TRBV6-1, the J call TRBJ1-2, with 8 positions matching TRBD1. The germline V gene has CDR1 MNHNS and CDR2 SASEGT. This CDR3 has 16 residues. With V trimmed by 1 base and J by 3 bases, 7 bases remained unmatched. As DNA, the CDR3 is TGTGCCAGCAGTGAAGAACAGGGGGGTAAGGACTATGGCTACACCTTC. This translates into CASSEEQGGKDYGYTF.

The rearrangement uses TRBV28 and TRBJ1-1; D unresolved. This CDR3 has 11 amino acids. Germline values: CDR1 MDHEN, CDR2 SYDVKM. Trimming took off 3 bases at V and 8 bases at J, with 7 bases between the two ends. CDR3 in amino acids: CASSFRREAFF. CDR3 nucleotides: TGTGCCAGCAGTTTTCGGCGGGAAGCTTTCTTT.

The V gene is TRBV5-4, the J gene TRBJ2-5; 11 nucleotides align to TRBD2. Germline assignment: CDR1 SGHNT and CDR2 YYREEE (reference sequence). V was clipped by 5 bases and J by 7 bases; unmatched bases: 10. The CDR3 is made up of 15 amino acids. The CDR3 coding sequence is TGTGCCAGCAGTCCCACCGGGACTAGCGGAAGGACCCAGTACTTC. Its translation is CASSPTGTSGRTQYF.

The table lists this clone with a few counts. The genes are TRBV4-3 and TRBJ2-2, with D possibly being TRBD2 (6 bases). CDR1 and CDR2 (germline): LGHNA, YSLEER. V was clipped by 0 bases and J by 3 bases, with 11 bases between them. The length of the CDR3 is 16 residues. The CDR3 DNA follows: TGCGCCAGCAGCCAAGACCCTAGCGAATACACCGGGGAGCTGTTTTTT. This translates into CASSQDPSEYTGELFF.

The genes are TRBV5-6 and TRBJ1-1, with a tentative D call TRBD1 (5 bases). The germline V gene encodes CDR1 SGHDT and CDR2 YYEEEE. The CDR3 sequence is 15 residues long. The ends were cut back, 8 bases at V and 7 bases at J, with 24 bases in the middle. The CDR3 DNA reads TGTGCCAGTTCGTCTCTCGCGACAGATATTAATGAAGCTTTCTTT. It translates to CASSSLATDINEAFF.

This clone has just a few counts. The CDR3 reads CASSGGQAGNTIYF. The DNA of the CDR3 is TGCGCCAGCAGTGGTGGACAGGCTGGAAACACCATATATTTT. The chain joins TRBV10-1 to TRBJ1-3, with 7 bases lining up with TRBD1. Germline trimming cut 4 bases from V and 2 bases from J; bases unmatched to any gene: 2. The CDR3 is 14 amino acids. Germline CDR1 and CDR2: WNHNN and SYGVQD (reference sequence).

This rearrangement joins TRBV27 to TRBJ2-3; weak D call: TRBD2 (6 bases). Between the trimmed V and J ends, which lost 3 bases and 2 bases, there was a span of 12 bases. The CDR3 sequence is 15 residues long. Germline V gene data show CDR1 as MNHEY and CDR2 as SMNVEV (reference sequence). CDR3 loop: CASSFRRTNTDTQYF. The CDR3, as DNA: TGTGCCAGCAGTTTTAGGAGGACTAACACAGATACGCAGTATTTT.

In regard to this clone: An end of the junction does not agree with germline; a read error may underlie this. The V and J genes are TRBV4-2 and TRBJ2-1; D call uncertain. Germline loops: CDR1 LGHNA, CDR2 YNFKEQ. The CDR3 contains 13 residues. CDR3 DNA: TGTGCCAGCAGCCGAGGCTCCGACAATGAGCAGTTCTTC. Translated, it gives CASSRGSDNEQFF.

This clone was picked up a small number of times. The gene calls are TRBV18 and TRBJ2-2; no clear D. The CDR3 has 14 amino acids. Germline CDR1 is KGHSH and CDR2 is LQKENI. The V gene lost 2 bases and the J gene lost 6 bases, with 10 bases spanning the gap. CDR3 sequence (DNA): TGTGCCAGCTCACCAATTCAGTTCGCCGGGGAGCTGTTTTTT. It is translated as CASSPIQFAGELFF.

V and J are TRBV6-6 and TRBJ1-2; tentatively, D is TRBD1 (5 bases). This CDR3 comprises 14 residues. From germline, CDR1 is MNHNY and CDR2 SVGAGI (reference sequence). Trimming shortened V by 8 bases and J by 4 bases, and 17 bases separated the two germline ends. CDR3 sequence (DNA): TGTGCCAGCTGTTTGGGGGGGAGCGCCTATGGCTACACCTTC. Translated, it gives CASCLGGSAYGYTF.

V and J are TRBV9 and TRBJ1-2, with 8 bases identical to TRBD1. The J segment lost 14 bases and the V segment lost 4 bases, leaving 7 bases of the junction unmatched. From germline, CDR1 is SGDLS and CDR2 YYNGEE. The CDR3 totals 11 residues. CDR3 region: CASSSDRGGTF. CDR3 coding DNA: TGTGCCAGCAGCAGCGACAGGGGCGGAACCTTC.

This clone has a handful of counts. J is TRBJ1-1 and V is TRBV10-1, with 10 bases that match TRBD1. CDR1 and CDR2 (germline): WNHNN, SYGVQD (reference sequence). This CDR3 has 18 amino acids. Losses at the gene ends were 0 bases for V and 2 bases for J; bases not matched to a gene: 9. The CDR3 sequence: CASSESTGGQGPNTEAFF. The DNA for the CDR3 is TGCGCCAGCAGTGAGTCGACCGGGGGACAGGGGCCTAACACTGAAGCTTTCTTT.

This clone appeared a few times. The gene calls are TRBV5-1 and TRBJ1-5, with a possible D match to TRBD1 (6 bases). The V end was cut by 0 bases, the J end by 0 bases, with 16 bases between. This CDR3 region has 18 residues. The germline V gene encodes CDR1 SGHRS and CDR2 YFSETQ. CDR3 in amino acids: CASSLGTSGDYSNQPQHF. The CDR3 bases are TGCGCCAGCAGCTTGGGAACTTCAGGGGATTATAGCAATCAGCCCCAGCATTTT.

A single count supports this clone. This chain connects TRBV2 to TRBJ1-1, with D possibly TRBD1 on 5 matching bases. V was shortened by 1 base and J by 4 bases, with 13 bases between the two germline ends. The V gene's germline CDR1 is SNHLY and CDR2 FYNNEI. The CDR3 contains 15 residues. The CDR3 sequence is CASSEGRPGGTEAFF. The CDR3 bases are TGTGCCAGCAGTGAAGGACGACCGGGGGGCACTGAAGCTTTCTTT.

This clone came up once. The rearrangement joins TRBV5-1 to TRBJ1-4; tentative D call: TRBD1 (5 bases). V was pared by 5 bases and J by 4 bases, with 12 bases between. CDR1 and CDR2 (germline): SGHRS, YFSETQ. This CDR3 contains 14 residues. The CDR3 spells CASRSGVNNEKLFF. The CDR3 coding sequence is TGCGCCAGCAGGTCGGGGGTGAATAATGAAAAACTGTTTTTT.

V gene TRBV7-2 combines with J gene TRBJ1-4; 9 nucleotides agree with TRBD1. J was trimmed by 0 bases and V by 5 bases; bases with no gene match: 4. In germline, CDR1 is SGHTA, CDR2 FQGNSA. This CDR3 contains 16 residues. The DNA of the CDR3 is TGTGCCAGCAGCCACCGGACAGGGGCAACTAATGAAAAACTGTTTTTT. It yields the protein CASSHRTGATNEKLFF.

This clone was seen only once. The rearrangement joins TRBV29-1 to TRBJ2-3; a weak D match, TRBD1 (6 bases). CDR3 length equals 12 residues. Trimming removed 7 bases at V and 4 bases at J, with 12 bases between. The germline CDR1 and CDR2 sequences are SQVTM and ANQGSEA. The CDR3 DNA reads as TGCAGCGCAACAGGGTCCGCAGATACGCAGTATTTT. Amino acids: CSATGSADTQYF.